The T cell receptor beta chain under discussion was sequenced for a study of blood T cell repertoires in COVID-19. Sequencing was performed with immunoSEQ multiplex PCR; in TCRdb, only in-frame clones are kept and a portion is missing. The sample holds about 240,000 clones, more than 70% seen once. Turning to this clone: Other DNA sequences in the sample encode the same CDR3.

The V and J ends lost 6 bases and 1 base respectively, with 9 bases between them. CDR1 and CDR2 (germline): WNHNN, SYGVQD (reference sequence). The CDR3 is 13 amino acids. This clonotype originated in a man older than 75 with acute or convalescent COVID-19. The J gene is TRBJ1-1, the V gene TRBV10-1; maybe TRBD1 (5 bases). The sample consisted of peripheral blood. CDR3 DNA: TGCGCCAGCAGCGAGACAGCGAACACTGAAGCTTTCTTT. Encoded protein: CASSETANTEAFF.